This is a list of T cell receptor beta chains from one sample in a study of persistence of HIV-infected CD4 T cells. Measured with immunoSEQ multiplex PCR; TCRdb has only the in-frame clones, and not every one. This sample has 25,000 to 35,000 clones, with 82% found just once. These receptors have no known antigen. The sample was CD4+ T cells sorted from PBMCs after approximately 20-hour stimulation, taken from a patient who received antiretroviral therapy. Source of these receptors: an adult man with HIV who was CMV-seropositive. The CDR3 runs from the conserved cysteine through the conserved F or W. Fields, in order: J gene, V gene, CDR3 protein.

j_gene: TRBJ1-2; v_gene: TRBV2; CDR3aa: CASSETGGKGYTF
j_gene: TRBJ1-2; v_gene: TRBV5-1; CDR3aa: CATRKTMDNYGYTF
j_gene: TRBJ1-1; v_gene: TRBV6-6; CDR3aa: CASSYFHRGNTEAFF
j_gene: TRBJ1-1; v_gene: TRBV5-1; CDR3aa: CASSRDTAEAFF
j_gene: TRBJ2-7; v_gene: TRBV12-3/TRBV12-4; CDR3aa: CASSYWTAYEQYF
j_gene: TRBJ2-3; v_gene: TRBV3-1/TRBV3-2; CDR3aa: CASSQDSALGQYF
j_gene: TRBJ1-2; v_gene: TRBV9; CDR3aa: CASSVESGIYGYTF
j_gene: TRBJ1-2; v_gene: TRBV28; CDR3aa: CASSFETYGYTF
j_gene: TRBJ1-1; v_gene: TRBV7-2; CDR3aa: CASSSILDSRENTEAFF
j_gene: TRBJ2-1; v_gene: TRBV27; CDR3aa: CASRPMDGSYNEQFF
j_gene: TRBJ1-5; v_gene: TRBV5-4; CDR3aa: CASSRGTGLNQPQHF
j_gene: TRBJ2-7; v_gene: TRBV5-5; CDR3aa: CASSLRSGMREQYF
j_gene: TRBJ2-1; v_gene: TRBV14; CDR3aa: CASSQPGTTWGNEQFF
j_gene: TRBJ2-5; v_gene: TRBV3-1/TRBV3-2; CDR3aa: CASSQVQETQYF
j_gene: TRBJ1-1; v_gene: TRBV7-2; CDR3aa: CASSRIGGQGAGRAEAFF
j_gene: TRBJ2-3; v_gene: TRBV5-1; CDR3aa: CASSLVSGTGGADTQYF
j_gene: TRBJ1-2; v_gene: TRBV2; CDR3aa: CASSEIQGVGGYTF
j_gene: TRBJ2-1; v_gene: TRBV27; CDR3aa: CASSSSTLRSYNEQFF
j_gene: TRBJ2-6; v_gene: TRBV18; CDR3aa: CASSPVGTGIVSGANVLTF
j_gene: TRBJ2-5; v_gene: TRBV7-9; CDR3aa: CASSLALRRTQYF
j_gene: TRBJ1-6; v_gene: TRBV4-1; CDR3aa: CASSQEVSRNSPLHF
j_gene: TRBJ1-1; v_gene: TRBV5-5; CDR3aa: CASNPIHGSGGTEAFF
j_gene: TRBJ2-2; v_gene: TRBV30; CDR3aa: CAWSVRGLTTGELFF
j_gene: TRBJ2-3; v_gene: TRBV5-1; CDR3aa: CASSIGHGGSDTQYF
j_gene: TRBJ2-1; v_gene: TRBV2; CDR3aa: CASTLLAGNNEQFF
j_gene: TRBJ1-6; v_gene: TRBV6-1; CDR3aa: CASSERGGRPPLHF
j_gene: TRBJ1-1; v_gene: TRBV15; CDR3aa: CATSRVGTEAFF
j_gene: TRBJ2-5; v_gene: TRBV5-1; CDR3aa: CASFTGGSQETQYF
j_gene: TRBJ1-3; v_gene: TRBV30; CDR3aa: CAWRSGNTIYF
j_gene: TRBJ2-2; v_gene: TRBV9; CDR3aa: CASSVTPSAGELFF
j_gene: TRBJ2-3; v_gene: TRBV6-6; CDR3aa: CASTRTDTQYF
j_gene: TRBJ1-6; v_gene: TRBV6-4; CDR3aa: CASSERGYNSPLHF
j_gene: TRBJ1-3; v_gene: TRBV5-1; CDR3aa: CASSLGDISSGNTIYF
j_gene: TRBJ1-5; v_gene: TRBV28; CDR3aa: CASSSQWQPQHF
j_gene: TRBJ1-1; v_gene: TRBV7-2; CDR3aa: CASSFKGTVLTEAFF
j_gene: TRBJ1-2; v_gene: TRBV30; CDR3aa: CAWGGIGTDGYTF
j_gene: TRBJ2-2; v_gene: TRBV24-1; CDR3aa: CATSDFGGFGELFF
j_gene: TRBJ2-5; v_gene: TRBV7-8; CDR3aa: CASSLTGGQETQYF
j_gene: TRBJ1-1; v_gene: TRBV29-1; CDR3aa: CSVERGHTEAFF
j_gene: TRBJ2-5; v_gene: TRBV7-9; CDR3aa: CASSLEGRKTQYF
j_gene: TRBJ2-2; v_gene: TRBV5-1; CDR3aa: CASSVITGGTGELFF
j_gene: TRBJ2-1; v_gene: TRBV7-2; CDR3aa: CASSNPASGGYNEQFF
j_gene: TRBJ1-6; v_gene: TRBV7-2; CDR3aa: CASSSDRHPLYNSPLHF
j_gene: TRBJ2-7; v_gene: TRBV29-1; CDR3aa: CSVGTGREEQYF
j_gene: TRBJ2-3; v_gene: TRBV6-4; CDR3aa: CASSTSGGPDTQYF
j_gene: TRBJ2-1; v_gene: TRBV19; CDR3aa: CASSISTGTNEQFF
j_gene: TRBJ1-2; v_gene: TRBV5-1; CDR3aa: CASSPTDPNYGYTF
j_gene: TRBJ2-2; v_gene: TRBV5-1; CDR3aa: CASTGTENTGELFF
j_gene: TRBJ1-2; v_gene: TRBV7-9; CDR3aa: CASSSQVPSSYTF
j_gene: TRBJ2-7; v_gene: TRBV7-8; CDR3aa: CASSLKGAGEQYF